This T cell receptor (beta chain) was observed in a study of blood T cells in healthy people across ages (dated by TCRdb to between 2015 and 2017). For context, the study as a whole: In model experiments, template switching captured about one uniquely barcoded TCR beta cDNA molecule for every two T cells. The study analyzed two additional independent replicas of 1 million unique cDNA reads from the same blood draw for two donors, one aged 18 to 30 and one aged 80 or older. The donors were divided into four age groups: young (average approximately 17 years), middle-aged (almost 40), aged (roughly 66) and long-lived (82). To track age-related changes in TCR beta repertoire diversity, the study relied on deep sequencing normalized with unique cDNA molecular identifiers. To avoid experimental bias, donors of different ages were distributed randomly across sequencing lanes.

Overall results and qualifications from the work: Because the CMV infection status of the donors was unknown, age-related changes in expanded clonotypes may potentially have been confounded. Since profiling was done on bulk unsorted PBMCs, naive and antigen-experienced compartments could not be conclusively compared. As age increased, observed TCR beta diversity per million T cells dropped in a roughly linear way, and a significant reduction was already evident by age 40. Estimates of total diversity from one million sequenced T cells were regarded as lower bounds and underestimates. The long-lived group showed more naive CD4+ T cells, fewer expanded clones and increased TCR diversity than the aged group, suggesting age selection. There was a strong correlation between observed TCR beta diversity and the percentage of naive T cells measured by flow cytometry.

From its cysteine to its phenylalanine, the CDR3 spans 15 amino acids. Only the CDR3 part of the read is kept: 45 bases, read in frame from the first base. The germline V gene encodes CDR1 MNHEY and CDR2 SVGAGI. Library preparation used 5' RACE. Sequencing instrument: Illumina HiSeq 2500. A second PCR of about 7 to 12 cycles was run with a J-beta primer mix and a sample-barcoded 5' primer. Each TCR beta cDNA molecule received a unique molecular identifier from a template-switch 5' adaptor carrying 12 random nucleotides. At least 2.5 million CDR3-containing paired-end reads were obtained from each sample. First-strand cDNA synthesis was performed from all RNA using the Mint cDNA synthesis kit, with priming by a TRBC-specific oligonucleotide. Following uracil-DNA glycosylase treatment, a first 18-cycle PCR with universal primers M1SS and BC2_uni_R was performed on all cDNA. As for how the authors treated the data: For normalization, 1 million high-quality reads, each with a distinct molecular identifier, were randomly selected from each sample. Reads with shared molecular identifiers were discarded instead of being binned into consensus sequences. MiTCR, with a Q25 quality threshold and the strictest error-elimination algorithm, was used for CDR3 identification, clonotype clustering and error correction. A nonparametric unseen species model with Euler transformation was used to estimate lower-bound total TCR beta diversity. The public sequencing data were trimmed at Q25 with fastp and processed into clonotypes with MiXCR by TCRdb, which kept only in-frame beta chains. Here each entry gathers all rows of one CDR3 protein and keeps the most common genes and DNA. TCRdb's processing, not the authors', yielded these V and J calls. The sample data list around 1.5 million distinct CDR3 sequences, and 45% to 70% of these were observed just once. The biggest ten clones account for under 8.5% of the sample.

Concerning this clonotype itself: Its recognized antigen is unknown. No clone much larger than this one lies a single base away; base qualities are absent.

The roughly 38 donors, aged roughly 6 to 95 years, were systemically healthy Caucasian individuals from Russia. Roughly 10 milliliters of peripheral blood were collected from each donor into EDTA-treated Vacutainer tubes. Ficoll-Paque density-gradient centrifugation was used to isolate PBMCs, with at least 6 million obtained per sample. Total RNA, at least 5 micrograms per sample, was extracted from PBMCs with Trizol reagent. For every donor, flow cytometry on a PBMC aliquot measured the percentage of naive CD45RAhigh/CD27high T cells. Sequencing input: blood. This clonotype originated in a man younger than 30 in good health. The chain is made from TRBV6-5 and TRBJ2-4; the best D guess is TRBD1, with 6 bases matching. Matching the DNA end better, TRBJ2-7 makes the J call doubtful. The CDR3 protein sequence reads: CASSYSPGGSHEQYF. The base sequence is TGTGCCAGCAGTTACTCACCTGGGGGCAGTCACGAGCAGTACTTC.